The 29 T cell receptor beta chains presented below share a single source sample, sequenced in a study of cytomegalovirus exposure and HLA in healthy donors. The PCR ran on 60 Vbeta and 13 Jbeta primers. Method: immunoSEQ multiplex PCR; TCRdb's copy keeps in-frame clones and lacks some. The table has 150,000 to 200,000 clones, about 79% seen once. The sequenced sample consisted of PBMCs. These receptors were collected from a man aged 45-60 years in good health and CMV-seropositive.

The chain couples TRBV19 to TRBJ2-5; D is possibly TRBD2 (5 bases). Germline values: CDR1 LNHDA, CDR2 SQIVND (reference sequence). This CDR3 region has 14 residues. The V end was cut by 5 bases, the J end by 2 bases, with 12 bases between. The CDR3 region is CASSPIGLQETQYF. As DNA, the CDR3 is TGTGCCAGTAGTCCCATAGGACTGCAAGAGACCCAGTACTTC.

V and J are TRBV28 and TRBJ2-7, with 10 bases that match TRBD1. V dropped 6 bases and J dropped 0; count of bases not matched to a gene: 5. Germline assignment: CDR1 MDHEN and CDR2 SYDVKM. The CDR3 runs to 15 residues. The CDR3 nucleotides are TGTGCCAGCAGCCCGGGACAGGGGAACTCCTACGAGCAGTACGTC. Protein sequence: CASSPGQGNSYEQYV.

The chain is built from TRBV7-9 and TRBJ1-6; no reliable D call. This CDR3 spans 13 amino acids. Deletions cut 5 bases from V and 8 bases from J, with 10 bases between. Per germline, CDR1 SEHNR and CDR2 FQNEAQ (reference sequence). CDR3 protein: CASSQVSDSPLHF. The CDR3, as DNA: TGTGCCAGCAGCCAAGTCAGCGATTCACCCCTCCACTTT.

This clone was picked up one time. The chain is built from TRBV5-4 and TRBJ1-1; weak D call: TRBD1 (6 bases). The germline V and J ends were trimmed by 4 bases and 1 base, with 8 bases remaining between them. The germline V gene has CDR1 SGHNT and CDR2 YYREEE (reference sequence). This CDR3 has 13 residues. The CDR3 nucleotides read TGTGCCAGCAGCAGGGGACAGAACACTGAAGCTTTCTTT. Translated: CASSRGQNTEAFF.

The chain couples TRBV5-4 to TRBJ1-2; 8 bases fit TRBD1. J was trimmed by 7 bases and V by 2 bases; bases with no gene match: 10. This CDR3 spans 15 amino acids. Germline values: CDR1 SGHNT, CDR2 YYREEE (reference sequence). The CDR3, as DNA: TGTGCCAGCAGCTTCCCCGGACAGGGATCCGGTGGCTACACCTTC. Amino acid sequence: CASSFPGQGSGGYTF.

The chain carries TRBV9 and TRBJ1-6, with TRBD1 matching over 7 bases. The V segment lost 4 bases and the J segment 8 bases; nucleotides outside the gene matches: 9. This CDR3 comprises 15 residues. Per the germline V gene, CDR1 is SGDLS and CDR2 is YYNGEE. The DNA of the CDR3 is TGTGCCAGCAGCAAAGCTAGGGGGCAGGATTCACCCCTCCACTTT. Amino acids: CASSKARGQDSPLHF.

J is TRBJ2-2 and V is TRBV9, with 14 bases that match TRBD2. Germline-derived CDR1 and CDR2 are SGDLS and YYNGEE. This CDR3 contains 18 residues. Trimming removed 3 bases from V and 5 bases from J; junction bases left unmatched: 9. The CDR3 DNA reads TGTGCCAGCAGCGCCCGACTAGCGGGAGGGCCGGGGACCGGGGAGCTGTTTTTT. Translating gives CASSARLAGGPGTGELFF.

The V gene is TRBV4-2, the J gene TRBJ2-1; no firm D call. The CDR3 is made up of 13 amino acids. Trimming left V 1 base short and J 6 bases short, with 7 bases between. Germline values: CDR1 LGHNA, CDR2 YNFKEQ. The CDR3 DNA follows: TGTGCCAGCAGCCAAGGGCCTGGCAATGAGCAGTTCTTC. Its translation is CASSQGPGNEQFF.

This sequence joins TRBV19 and TRBJ2-1; 12 bases are shared with TRBD2. CDR1 LNHDA and CDR2 SQIVND come from the germline V gene (reference sequence). V was clipped by 7 bases and J by 9 bases; unmatched bases: 7. The CDR3 is made up of 14 amino acids. CDR3 sequence: CASTRLAGEAEQFF. The CDR3, as DNA: TGTGCCAGTACGAGACTAGCGGGAGAGGCTGAGCAGTTCTTC.

CDR3 bases: TGTGCCAGCACGGCAGGGGATAATTCACCCCTCCACTTT. This encodes CASTAGDNSPLHF. This chain links TRBV6-5 with TRBJ1-6; the D gene is possibly TRBD1 (6 bases). The CDR3 extends over 13 amino acids. The V end was cut by 7 bases, the J end by 5 bases, with 9 bases between. Germline values: CDR1 MNHEY, CDR2 SVGAGI.

The chain combines TRBV11-3 with TRBJ2-1, with 11 bases fitting TRBD2. Trimming removed 1 base from V and 4 bases from J; junction bases left unmatched: 9. This CDR3 region has 18 residues. Germline V lookup: CDR1 SGHNT, CDR2 YENEEA. The CDR3 sequence: CASSLGFLAGGKYNEQFF. The CDR3 bases are TGTGCCAGCAGCTTAGGCTTTTTAGCGGGAGGGAAGTACAATGAGCAGTTCTTC.

The chain has TRBV5-8 and TRBJ1-2, with 7 bases that match TRBD1. The CDR3 loop spans 15 amino acids. In germline, CDR1 is SGHTS, CDR2 YDEGEE. V dropped 6 bases and J dropped 0; count of bases not matched to a gene: 8. The chain's CDR3 is CASTLWDSANYGYTF. The CDR3 coding sequence is TGTGCCAGCACTCTTTGGGACAGCGCTAACTATGGCTACACCTTC.

Only a few counts were recorded for this clone. This rearrangement joins TRBV6-5 to TRBJ1-2; D not resolved. Trimming removed 6 bases from V and 5 bases from J, with 10 bases in between. Germline CDR1 and CDR2: MNHEY and SVGAGI. The CDR3 loop spans 12 amino acids. The CDR3 loop is CASSPTDYGYTF. The CDR3 DNA is TGTGCCAGCAGCCCTACAGATTATGGCTACACCTTC.

This clone was seen just once. V gene TRBV4-1 combines with J gene TRBJ1-3, with TRBD1 matching over 7 bases. Germline trimming cut 4 bases from V and 0 bases from J; bases unmatched to any gene: 6. Per the germline V gene, CDR1 is MGHRA and CDR2 is YSYEKL. This CDR3 has 16 residues. The CDR3 protein is CASSRGPGGSGNTIYF. CDR3 sequence (DNA): TGCGCCAGCAGCCGGGGGCCAGGGGGCTCTGGAAACACCATATATTTT.

This chain connects TRBV4-2 to TRBJ2-1; 10 bases agree with TRBD2. This CDR3 has 20 amino acids. Losses at the gene ends were 0 bases for V and 0 bases for J; bases not matched to a gene: 11. CDR1 is LGHNA, CDR2 YNFKEQ, per germline. The CDR3 nucleotides read TGTGCCAGCAGCCAAGATCCGGCTAGCGGGGGCCTAAGCTCCTACAATGAGCAGTTCTTC. It translates to CASSQDPASGGLSSYNEQFF.

The chain has TRBV5-1 and TRBJ2-5; TRBD1 matches 7 bases. This CDR3 has 15 amino acids. V was clipped by 0 bases and J by 1 base; unmatched bases: 3. Germline V CDR1 and CDR2: SGHRS, YFSETQ. The CDR3 reads CASSLGQGPQETQYF. The DNA for the CDR3 is TGCGCCAGCAGCTTGGGACAGGGACCCCAAGAGACCCAGTACTTC. The whole variable domain, remainder taken from reference TRBV5-1 and TRBJ2-5, is KAGVTQTPRYLIKTRGQQVTLSCSPISGHRSVSWYQQTPGQGLQFLFEYFSETQRNKGNFPGRFSGRQFSNSRSEMNVSTLELGDSALYLCASSLGQGPQETQYFGPGTRLLVL.

The V call is TRBV23-1, the J call TRBJ1-5; the D is unclear. TRBV23-1 is an open reading frame whose function is uncertain. The CDR3 runs to 15 residues. Between the trimmed V and J ends, which lost 5 bases and 3 bases, there was a span of 14 bases. This CDR3 reads CASSGRWQVNQPQHF. In nucleotides, the CDR3 is TGCGCCAGCAGTGGCCGGTGGCAGGTCAATCAGCCCCAGCATTTT.

V usage is TRBV10-3 and J usage is TRBJ2-1; 10 nucleotides agree with TRBD2. V dropped 6 bases and J dropped 8; count of bases not matched to a gene: 10. Germline loops: CDR1 ENHRY, CDR2 SYGVKD. The CDR3 is 15 residues long. The CDR3, as DNA: TGTGCCATCAGAGGGGGTAGCGGGGGGTATGATGAGCAGTTCTTC. It specifies CAIRGGSGGYDEQFF.

The rearrangement joins TRBV5-6 to TRBJ1-4; D call uncertain. This CDR3 spans 14 amino acids. V lost 0 bases and J 4 bases, leaving 7 bases between the germline ends. Germline values: CDR1 SGHDT, CDR2 YYEEEE. As DNA, the CDR3 is TGTGCCAGCAGCTTGGGCGGCGATAATGAAAAACTGTTTTTT. Residues: CASSLGGDNEKLFF.

This clone appeared a single time. The V gene is TRBV19, the J gene TRBJ2-7; 7 nucleotides line up with TRBD1. The length of the CDR3 is 15 residues. Germline-derived CDR1 and CDR2 are LNHDA and SQIVND (reference sequence). The V and J ends lost 5 bases and 2 bases, in that order; junction bases with no gene match: 9. The CDR3 sequence: CASSATGVQPYEQYF. For the CDR3, the DNA is TGTGCCAGTAGTGCAACAGGGGTGCAGCCCTACGAGCAGTACTTC.

The gene calls are TRBV5-6 and TRBJ2-1; TRBD2 matches 7 bases. The germline CDR1 and CDR2 sequences are SGHDT and YYEEEE. CDR3 length: 15 residues. V was pared by 1 base and J by 8 bases, with 9 bases of the junction left unmatched. CDR3 protein: CASSLRLAGRDEQFF. CDR3 nucleotides: TGTGCCAGCAGCTTGAGGTTAGCGGGTAGGGATGAGCAGTTCTTC. The variable domain in full, with the rest retrieved from reference TRBV5-6 and TRBJ2-1, is DAGVTQSPTHLIKTRGQQVTLRCSPKSGHDTVSWYQQALGQGPQFIFQYYEEEERQRGNFPDRFSGHQFPNYSSELNVNALLLGDSALYLCASSLRLAGRDEQFFGPGTRLTVL.

This clone was observed a handful of times. The rearrangement joins TRBV9 to TRBJ1-2; 9 bases are shared with TRBD1. The CDR3 length is 16 residues. After removal of 2 bases from V and 7 bases from J, the junction contained 12 bases not matched to a gene. Per the germline V gene, CDR1 is SGDLS and CDR2 is YYNGEE. Here the CDR3 reads CASSVSRQGGTGGYTF. The DNA of the CDR3 is TGTGCCAGCAGCGTTTCTCGACAGGGGGGTACCGGTGGCTACACCTTC.

On this clone: The same CDR3 arises from other DNA sequences in this sample as well. The chain joins TRBV5-1 to TRBJ2-5; D remains unclear. V was cut by 2 bases and J by 4 bases, with 3 bases left in between. Germline loops: CDR1 SGHRS, CDR2 YFSETQ. This CDR3 has 11 amino acids. For the CDR3, the DNA is TGCGCCAGCAGCTTACTAGAGACCCAGTACTTC. Translation: CASSLLETQYF.

This rearrangement joins TRBV5-1 to TRBJ1-2; TRBD1 matches at 9 bases. The germline V gene encodes CDR1 SGHRS and CDR2 YFSETQ. With 4 bases clipped from V and 8 bases from J, the junction kept 12 bases outside the gene matches. This CDR3 spans 15 amino acids. CDR3 DNA sequence: TGCGCCAGCAGCGGGACAGGGCATGCAAAGGAGGGCTACACCTTC. This codes for CASSGTGHAKEGYTF.

This chain uses TRBV5-1 with TRBJ1-1; D gene uncertain. V shed 0 bases and J shed 5 bases, with 17 bases lying between them. Germline values: CDR1 SGHRS, CDR2 YFSETQ. The CDR3 spans 16 residues. The CDR3 region is CASSLAPSRYSTEAFF. The CDR3 nucleotides are TGCGCCAGCAGCTTGGCCCCCTCGAGGTATAGTACTGAAGCTTTCTTT.

The rearrangement joins TRBV6-5 to TRBJ2-5, with D possibly TRBD1 on 5 matching bases. Between the trimmed V and J ends, which lost 0 bases and 7 bases, there was a span of 9 bases. The germline V gene encodes CDR1 MNHEY and CDR2 SVGAGI. CDR3 length: 13 residues. This CDR3 reads CASSYSGQGTQYF. CDR3 DNA sequence: TGTGCCAGCAGTTACTCGGGGCAGGGGACCCAGTACTTC.

On this clone: One end of the junction fails to match germline, which may point to a read error. This rearrangement joins TRBV11-3 to TRBJ1-2, with D hard to call. The CDR3 runs to 11 residues. From germline, CDR1 is SGHNT and CDR2 YENEEA. The CDR3 sequence is CASSLARLRAF. The CDR3 coding sequence is TGTGCCAGCAGCTTAGCCAGACTGAGGGCCTTC.

V usage is TRBV7-2 and J usage is TRBJ2-1; tentative D call: TRBD1 (6 bases). This CDR3 has 16 amino acids. From germline, CDR1 is SGHTA and CDR2 FQGNSA. Between the trimmed V and J ends, which lost 1 base and 6 bases, there was a span of 16 bases. Written as DNA, the CDR3 is TGTGCCAGCAGCTTAGGGGCAGGGGCCCCTTCCAATGAGCAGTTCTTC. Protein: CASSLGAGAPSNEQFF.

V is TRBV27 and J is TRBJ1-1, with 10 bases identical to TRBD1. Losses at the gene ends were 2 bases for V and 4 bases for J; bases not matched to a gene: 10. CDR1 is MNHEY and CDR2 is SMNVEV in the germline V gene (reference sequence). The CDR3 has 17 residues. The CDR3 loop reads CASSLRQGARIFTEAFF. CDR3 DNA: TGTGCCAGCAGTTTAAGACAGGGGGCGCGTATTTTCACTGAAGCTTTCTTT.